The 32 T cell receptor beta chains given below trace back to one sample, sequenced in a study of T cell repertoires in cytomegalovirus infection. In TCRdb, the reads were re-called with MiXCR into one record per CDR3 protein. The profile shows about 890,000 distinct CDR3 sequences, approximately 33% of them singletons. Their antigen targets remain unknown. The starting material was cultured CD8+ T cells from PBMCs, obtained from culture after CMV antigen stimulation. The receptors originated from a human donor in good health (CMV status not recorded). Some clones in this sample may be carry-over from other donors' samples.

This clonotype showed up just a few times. The CDR3 loop is CASSYSAGAYNEKLFF. The CDR3 coding sequence is TGTGCCAGCAGTTACTCGGCGGGAGCCTACAATGAAAAACTGTTTTTT. V usage is TRBV6-6 and J usage is TRBJ1-4; no clear D. CDR1 is MNHNY and CDR2 is SVGAGI in the germline V gene (reference sequence). The V end lost 0 bases, the J end lost 5 bases, and 13 bases lay between the germline ends. The CDR3 loop spans 16 amino acids.

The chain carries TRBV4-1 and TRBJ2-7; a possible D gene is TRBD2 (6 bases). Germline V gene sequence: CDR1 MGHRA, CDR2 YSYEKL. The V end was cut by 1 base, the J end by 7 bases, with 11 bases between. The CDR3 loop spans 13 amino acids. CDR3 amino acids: CASSQGRGWEQYF. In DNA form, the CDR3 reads TGCGCCAGCAGCCAAGGGAGGGGTTGGGAGCAGTACTTC.

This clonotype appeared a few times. CDR3 bases: TGTGCCAGCAGTTTATCCCCGACAGGGGGCTATGGCTACACCTTC. It encodes CASSLSPTGGYGYTF. J is TRBJ1-2 and V is TRBV27; TRBD1 aligns across 9 bases. Germline V gene lookup returns CDR1 MNHEY and CDR2 SMNVEV (reference sequence). With 0 bases clipped from V and 4 bases from J, the junction kept 3 bases outside the gene matches. There are 15 residues in the CDR3.

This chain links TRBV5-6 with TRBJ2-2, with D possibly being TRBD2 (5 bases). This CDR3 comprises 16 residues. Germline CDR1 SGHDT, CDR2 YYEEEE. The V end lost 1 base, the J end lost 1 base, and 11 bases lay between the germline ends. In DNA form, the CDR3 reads TGTGCCAGCAGCTTGCCCGGGGTGGGGAACACCGGGGAGCTGTTTTTT. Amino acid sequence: CASSLPGVGNTGELFF.

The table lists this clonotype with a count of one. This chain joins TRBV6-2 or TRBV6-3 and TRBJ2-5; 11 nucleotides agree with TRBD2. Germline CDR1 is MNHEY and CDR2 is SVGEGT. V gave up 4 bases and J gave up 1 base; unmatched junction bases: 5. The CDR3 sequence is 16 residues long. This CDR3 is CASSLPGLAAQETQYF. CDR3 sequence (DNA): TGTGCCAGCAGTTTACCGGGACTAGCGGCCCAAGAGACCCAGTACTTC.

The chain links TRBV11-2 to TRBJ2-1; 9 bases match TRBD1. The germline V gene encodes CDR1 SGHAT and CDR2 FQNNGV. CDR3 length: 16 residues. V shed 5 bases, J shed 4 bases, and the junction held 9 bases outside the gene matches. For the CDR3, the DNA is TGTGCCAGCAGCACTCCGGGACAGGGATCGTACAATGAGCAGTTCTTC. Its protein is CASSTPGQGSYNEQFF.

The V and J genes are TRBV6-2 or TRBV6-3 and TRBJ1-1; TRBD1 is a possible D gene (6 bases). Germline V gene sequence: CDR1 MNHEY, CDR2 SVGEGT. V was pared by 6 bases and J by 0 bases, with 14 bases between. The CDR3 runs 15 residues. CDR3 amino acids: CASRTLDSMNTEAFF. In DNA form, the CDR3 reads TGTGCCAGCAGAACATTGGACAGTATGAACACTGAAGCTTTCTTT.

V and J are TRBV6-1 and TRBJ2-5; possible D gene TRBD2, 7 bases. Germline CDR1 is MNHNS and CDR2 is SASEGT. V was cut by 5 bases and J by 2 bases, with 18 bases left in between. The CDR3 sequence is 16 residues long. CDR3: CASSPKGGRIQETQYF. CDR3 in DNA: TGTGCCAGCAGTCCCAAGGGGGGGCGGATACAAGAGACCCAGTACTTC.

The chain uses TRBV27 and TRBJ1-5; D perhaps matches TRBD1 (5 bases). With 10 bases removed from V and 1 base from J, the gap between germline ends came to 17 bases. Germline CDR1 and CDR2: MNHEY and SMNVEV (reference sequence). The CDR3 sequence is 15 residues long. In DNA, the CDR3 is TGTGCCATCGGACCGCCAGGGCTGAGCAATCAGCCCCAGCATTTT. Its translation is CAIGPPGLSNQPQHF.

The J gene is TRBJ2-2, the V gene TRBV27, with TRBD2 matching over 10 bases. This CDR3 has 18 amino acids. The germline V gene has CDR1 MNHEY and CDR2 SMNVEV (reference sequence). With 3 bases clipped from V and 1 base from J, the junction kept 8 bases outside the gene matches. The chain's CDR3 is CASSLLAGAPGNTGELFF. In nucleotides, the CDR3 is TGTGCCAGCAGTTTGCTAGCGGGGGCCCCAGGGAACACCGGGGAGCTGTTTTTT.

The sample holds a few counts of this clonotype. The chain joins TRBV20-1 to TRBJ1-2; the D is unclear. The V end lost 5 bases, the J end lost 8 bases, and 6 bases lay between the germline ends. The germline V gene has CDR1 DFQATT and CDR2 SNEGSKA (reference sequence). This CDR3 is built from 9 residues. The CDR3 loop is CSALGGYTF. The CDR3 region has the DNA TGCAGTGCTTTAGGGGGCTACACCTTC.

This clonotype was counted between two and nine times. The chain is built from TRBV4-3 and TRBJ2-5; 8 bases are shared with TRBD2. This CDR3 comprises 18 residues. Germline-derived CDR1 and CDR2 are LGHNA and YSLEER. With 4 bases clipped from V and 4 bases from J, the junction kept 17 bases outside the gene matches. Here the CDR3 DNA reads TGCGCCAGCAGCCCCGAGATTTATGCGGGGGGCCTAAGAGAGACCCAGTACTTC. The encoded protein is CASSPEIYAGGLRETQYF.

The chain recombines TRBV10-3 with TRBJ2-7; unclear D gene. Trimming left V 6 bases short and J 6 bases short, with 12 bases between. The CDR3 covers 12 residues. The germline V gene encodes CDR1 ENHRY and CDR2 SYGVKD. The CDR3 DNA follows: TGTGCCATCAGGGTAGGGAAGGGCGAGCAGTACTTC. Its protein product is CAIRVGKGEQYF.

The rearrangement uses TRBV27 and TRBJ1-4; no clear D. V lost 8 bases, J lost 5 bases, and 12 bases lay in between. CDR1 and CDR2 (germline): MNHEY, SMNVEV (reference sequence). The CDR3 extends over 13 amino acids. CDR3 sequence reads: CASAGSSNEKLFF. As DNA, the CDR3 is TGTGCCAGCGCGGGCTCGTCGAATGAAAAACTGTTTTTT.

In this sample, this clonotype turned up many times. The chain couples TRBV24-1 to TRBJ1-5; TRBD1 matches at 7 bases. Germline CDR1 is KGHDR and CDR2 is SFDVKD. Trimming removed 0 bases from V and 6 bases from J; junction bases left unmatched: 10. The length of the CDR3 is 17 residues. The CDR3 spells CATSDLRVTGVGQPQHF. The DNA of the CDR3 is TGTGCCACCAGTGATTTGAGGGTTACAGGGGTAGGTCAGCCCCAGCATTTT.

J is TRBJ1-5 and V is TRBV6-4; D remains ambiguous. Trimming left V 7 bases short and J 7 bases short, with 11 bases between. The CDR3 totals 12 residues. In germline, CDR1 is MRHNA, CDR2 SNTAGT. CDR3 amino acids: CASKTWFQPQHF. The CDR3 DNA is TGTGCCAGCAAGACTTGGTTCCAGCCCCAGCATTTT.

The CDR3 is CASSPHGQGNTEAFF. CDR3 sequence (DNA): TGTGCCAGCAGCCCGCACGGACAGGGAAACACTGAAGCTTTCTTT. The V call is TRBV5-5, the J call TRBJ1-1; the match to TRBD1 covers 8 bases. CDR3 size: 15 residues. Germline CDR1 and CDR2: SGHKS and YYEKEE (reference sequence). V dropped 4 bases and J dropped 2; count of bases not matched to a gene: 7.

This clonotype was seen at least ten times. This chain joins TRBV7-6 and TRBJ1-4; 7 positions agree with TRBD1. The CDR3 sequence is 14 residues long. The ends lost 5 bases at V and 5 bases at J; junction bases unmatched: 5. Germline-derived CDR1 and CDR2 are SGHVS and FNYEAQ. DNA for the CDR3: TGTGCCAGCAGCAACCGGGACAGAAATGAAAAACTGTTTTTT. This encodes CASSNRDRNEKLFF.

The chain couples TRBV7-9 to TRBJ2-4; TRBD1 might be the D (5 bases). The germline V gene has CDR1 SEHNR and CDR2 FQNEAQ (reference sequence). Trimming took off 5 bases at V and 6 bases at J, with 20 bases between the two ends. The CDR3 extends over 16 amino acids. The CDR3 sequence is CASSPLAAGKSNIQYF. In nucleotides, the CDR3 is TGTGCCAGCAGCCCCCTCGCTGCAGGGAAGTCAAACATTCAGTACTTC.

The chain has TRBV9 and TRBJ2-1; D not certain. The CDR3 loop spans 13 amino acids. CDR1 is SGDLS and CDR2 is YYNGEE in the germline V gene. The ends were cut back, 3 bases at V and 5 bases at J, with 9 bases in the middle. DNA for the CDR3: TGTGCCAGCAGCGACGCCAGAAACAATGAGCAGTTCTTC. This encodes CASSDARNNEQFF.

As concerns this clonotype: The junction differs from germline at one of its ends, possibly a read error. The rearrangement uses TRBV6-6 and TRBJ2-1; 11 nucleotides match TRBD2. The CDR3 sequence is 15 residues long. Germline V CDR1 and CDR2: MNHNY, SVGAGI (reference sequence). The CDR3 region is CASRYASGGPNEQFF. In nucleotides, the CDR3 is TGTGCCAGCCGTTACGCTAGCGGGGGGCCAAATGAGCAGTTCTTC.

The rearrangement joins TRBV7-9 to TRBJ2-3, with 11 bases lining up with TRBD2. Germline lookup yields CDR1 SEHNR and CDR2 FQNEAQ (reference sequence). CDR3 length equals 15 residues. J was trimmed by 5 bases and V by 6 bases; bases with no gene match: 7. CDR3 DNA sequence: TGTGCCAGCAGTCCTACTAGCGGGGGTGGAGATACGCAGTATTTT. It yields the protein CASSPTSGGGDTQYF.

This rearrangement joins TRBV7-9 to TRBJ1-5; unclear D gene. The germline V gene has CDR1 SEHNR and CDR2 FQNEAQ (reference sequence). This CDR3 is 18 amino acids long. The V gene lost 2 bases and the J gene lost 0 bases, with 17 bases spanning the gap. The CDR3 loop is CASSLTSPSPYSNQPQHF. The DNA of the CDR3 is TGTGCCAGCAGCTTAACGAGCCCGTCCCCTTATAGCAATCAGCCCCAGCATTTT.

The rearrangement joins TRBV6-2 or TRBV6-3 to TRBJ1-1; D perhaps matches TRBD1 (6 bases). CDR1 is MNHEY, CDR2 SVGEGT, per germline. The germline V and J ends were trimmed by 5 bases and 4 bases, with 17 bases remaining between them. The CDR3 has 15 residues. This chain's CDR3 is CASSKGLPGATEAFF. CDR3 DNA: TGTGCCAGCAGTAAGGGACTCCCGGGGGCCACTGAAGCTTTCTTT.

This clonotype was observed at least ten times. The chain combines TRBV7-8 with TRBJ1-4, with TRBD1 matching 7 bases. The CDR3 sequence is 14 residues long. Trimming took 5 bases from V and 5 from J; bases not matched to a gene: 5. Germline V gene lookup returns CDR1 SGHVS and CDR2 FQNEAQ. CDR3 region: CASSLGTANEKLFF. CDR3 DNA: TGTGCCAGCAGCCTTGGGACAGCGAATGAAAAACTGTTTTTT.

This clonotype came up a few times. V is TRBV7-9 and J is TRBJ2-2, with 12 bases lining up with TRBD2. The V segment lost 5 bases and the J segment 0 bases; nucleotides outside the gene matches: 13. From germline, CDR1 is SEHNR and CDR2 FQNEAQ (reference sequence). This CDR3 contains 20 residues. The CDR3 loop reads CASSPAGRLAGETNTGELFF. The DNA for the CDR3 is TGTGCCAGCAGCCCCGCGGGGAGACTAGCGGGGGAGACGAACACCGGGGAGCTGTTTTTT. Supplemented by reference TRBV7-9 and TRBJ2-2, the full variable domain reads DTGVSQNPRHKITKRGQNVTFRCDPISEHNRLYWYRQTLGQGPEFLTYFQNEAQLEKSRLLSDRFSAERPKGSFSTLEIQRTEQGDSAMYLCASSPAGRLAGETNTGELFFGEGSRLTVL.

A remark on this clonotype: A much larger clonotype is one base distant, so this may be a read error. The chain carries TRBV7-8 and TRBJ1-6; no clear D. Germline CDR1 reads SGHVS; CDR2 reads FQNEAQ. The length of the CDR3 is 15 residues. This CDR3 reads CVSSPRVYLNSPLHF. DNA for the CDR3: TGTGTCAGCAGCCCGAGGGTCTACCTTAATTCACCCCTCCACTTT.

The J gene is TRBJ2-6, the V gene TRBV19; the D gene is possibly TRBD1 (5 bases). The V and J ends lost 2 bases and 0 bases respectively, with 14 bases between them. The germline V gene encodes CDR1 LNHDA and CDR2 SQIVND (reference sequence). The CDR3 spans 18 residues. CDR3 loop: CASSILGRDPSGANVLTF. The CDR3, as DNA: TGTGCCAGTAGTATATTGGGCAGGGATCCCTCTGGGGCCAACGTCCTGACTTTC.

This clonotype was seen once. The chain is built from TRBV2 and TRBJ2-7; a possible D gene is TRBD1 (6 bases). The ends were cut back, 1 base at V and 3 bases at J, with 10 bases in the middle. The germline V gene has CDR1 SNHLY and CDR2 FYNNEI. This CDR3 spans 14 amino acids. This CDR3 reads CASSEGTADYEQYV. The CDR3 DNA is TGTGCCAGCAGTGAAGGGACAGCGGACTACGAGCAGTACGTC.

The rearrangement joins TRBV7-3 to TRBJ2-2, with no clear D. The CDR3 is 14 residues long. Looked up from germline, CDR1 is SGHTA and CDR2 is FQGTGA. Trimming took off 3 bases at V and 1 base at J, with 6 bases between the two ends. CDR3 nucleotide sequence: TGTGCCAGCAGCTTCGATTTGAACACCGGGGAGCTGTTTTTT. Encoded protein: CASSFDLNTGELFF.

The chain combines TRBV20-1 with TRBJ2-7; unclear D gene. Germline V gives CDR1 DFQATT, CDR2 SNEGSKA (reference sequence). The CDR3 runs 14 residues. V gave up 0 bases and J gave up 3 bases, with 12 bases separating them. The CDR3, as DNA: TGCAGTGCTAGAGATAATAGGGCTTTCTACGAGCAGTACTTC. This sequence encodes CSARDNRAFYEQYF.

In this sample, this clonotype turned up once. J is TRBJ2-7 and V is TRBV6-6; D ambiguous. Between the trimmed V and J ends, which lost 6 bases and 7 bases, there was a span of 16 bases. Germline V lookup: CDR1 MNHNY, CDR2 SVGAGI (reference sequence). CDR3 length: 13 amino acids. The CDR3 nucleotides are TGTGCCAGCAGCCCCGTACTCGCAGGAGAGCAGTACTTC. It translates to CASSPVLAGEQYF.